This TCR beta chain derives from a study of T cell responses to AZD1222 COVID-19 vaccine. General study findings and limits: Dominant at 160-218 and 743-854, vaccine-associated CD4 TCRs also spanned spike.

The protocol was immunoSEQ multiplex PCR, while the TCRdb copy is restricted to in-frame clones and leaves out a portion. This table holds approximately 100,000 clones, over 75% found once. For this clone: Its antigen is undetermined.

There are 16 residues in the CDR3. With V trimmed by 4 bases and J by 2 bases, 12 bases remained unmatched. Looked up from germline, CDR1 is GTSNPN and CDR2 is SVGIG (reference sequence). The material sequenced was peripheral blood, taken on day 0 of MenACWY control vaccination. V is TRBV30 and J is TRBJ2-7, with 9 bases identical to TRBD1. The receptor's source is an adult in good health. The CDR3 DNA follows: TGTGCCTGGATTGTCAAGGACAGGGGCCGACCCTACGAGCAGTACTTC. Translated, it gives CAWIVKDRGRPYEQYF.